This T cell receptor beta chain derives from a study of shared clonotypes between healthy human individuals. At the deep level, the assay was run. Measured with immunoSEQ multiplex PCR; TCRdb has only the in-frame clones, and not every one. The sample has approximately 1.1 million clones, approximately 78% seen once. The count of this clone is one. This CDR3 has 16 amino acids. Germline V gene data show CDR1 as LNHNV and CDR2 as YYDKDF (reference sequence). Trimming cost V 0 bases and J 8 bases, with 16 bases left between them. CD45RA-negative memory and CD45RA+ naive subsets were split from the CD4+ cells.

Sequencing input: memory CD4+ T cells from PBMCs. Sample subset: CD45RA-negative fraction. This clonotype originated in a man in his late teens or twenties in good health. Some clones in this sample may be carry-over from other donors' samples. V gene TRBV15 combines with J gene TRBJ2-2; D perhaps matches TRBD1 (6 bases). The CDR3 protein is CATSREGSGAFGELFF. The CDR3 region has the DNA TGTGCCACCAGCAGAGAGGGGTCAGGGGCGTTTGGGGAGCTGTTTTTT.